The next 17 T cell receptor beta chains were all read from a single sample in a study of STAT5B mutations in CD4+ large granular lymphocyte leukemia. TCRdb's copy holds only in-frame clones and misses some; the assay was immunoSEQ multiplex PCR. This table holds 3,000 to 4,500 clones, approximately 85% found once. Input material: CD4+ T cells from blood buffy coats. These receptor sequences come from a human donor in good health.

The rearrangement uses TRBV27 and TRBJ1-5; D is unclear. The germline V gene encodes CDR1 MNHEY and CDR2 SMNVEV (reference sequence). The germline V and J ends were trimmed by 2 bases and 5 bases, with 10 bases remaining between them. There are 14 residues in the CDR3. The CDR3 loop reads CASSLPGSDQPQHF. The CDR3 DNA sequence: TGTGCCAGCAGTTTACCGGGGTCGGATCAGCCCCAGCATTTT.

This sequence joins TRBV2 and TRBJ2-3, with a possible D match to TRBD2 (5 bases). The CDR3 has 17 residues. Per the germline V gene, CDR1 is SNHLY and CDR2 is FYNNEI. V was clipped by 4 bases and J by 2 bases, with 19 bases between them. The CDR3 reads CASSVASSDDYTDTQYF. CDR3 DNA: TGTGCCAGCAGTGTAGCTAGCTCGGACGATTACACAGATACGCAGTATTTT.

The chain links TRBV11-2 to TRBJ2-5; D unclear. V dropped 6 bases and J dropped 4 bases, with 6 bases sitting between them. CDR1 and CDR2 (germline): SGHAT, FQNNGV. This CDR3 spans 11 amino acids. CDR3 amino acids: CASSLTETQYF. CDR3 DNA sequence: TGTGCCAGCAGTCTGACAGAGACCCAGTACTTC.

The chain uses TRBV29-1 and TRBJ2-7; 9 bases are shared with TRBD1. The germline V gene has CDR1 SQVTM and CDR2 ANQGSEA. Trimming at V came to 5 bases and at J to 0 bases, leaving 5 bases not matched to a gene. The CDR3 totals 14 residues. In DNA form, the CDR3 reads TGCAGCGTTACTACGGGACAGGGCTCCTACGAGCAGTACTTC. Amino acids: CSVTTGQGSYEQYF.

CDR3 sequence reads: CASSYRNSYEQYF. The CDR3 DNA reads as TGCGCCAGCAGCTATCGGAACAGCTACGAGCAGTACTTC. The J gene is TRBJ2-7, the V gene TRBV4-1, with no clear D. Trimming left V 5 bases short and J 3 bases short, with 11 bases between. This CDR3 contains 13 residues. Germline V gene sequence: CDR1 MGHRA, CDR2 YSYEKL.

This chain uses TRBV4-1 with TRBJ1-6, with 9 bases aligning to TRBD1. The trim removed 1 base at V and 7 bases at J, leaving 5 bases unmatched. CDR1 is MGHRA, CDR2 YSYEKL, per germline. There are 16 residues in the CDR3. As DNA, the CDR3 is TGCGCCAGCAGCCAAGTTATACAGGGGGCCAATTCACCCCTCCACTTT. Translated, it gives CASSQVIQGANSPLHF.

This chain uses TRBV6-5 with TRBJ2-1; 9 bases align to TRBD2. Germline V gene data show CDR1 as MNHEY and CDR2 as SVGAGI. V gave up 5 bases and J gave up 3 bases; unmatched junction bases: 5. The CDR3 totals 15 residues. CDR3 nucleotide sequence: TGTGCCAGCAGTCCGACTAGCGGAGACTACAATGAGCAGTTCTTC. It is translated as CASSPTSGDYNEQFF.

The chain has TRBV6-5 and TRBJ2-1; 10 positions match TRBD2. This CDR3 has 15 residues. In germline, CDR1 is MNHEY, CDR2 SVGAGI. V lost 5 bases and J lost 4; bases outside the gene matches: 5. CDR3: CASSTSSGGYNEQFF. In DNA form, the CDR3 reads TGTGCCAGCAGTACCTCTAGCGGGGGATACAATGAGCAGTTCTTC.

The chain employs TRBV28 and TRBJ2-7, with 8 bases identical to TRBD1. Losses at the gene ends were 5 bases for V and 3 bases for J; bases not matched to a gene: 3. Looked up from germline, CDR1 is MDHEN and CDR2 is SYDVKM. The CDR3 totals 13 residues. The DNA for the CDR3 is TGTGCCAGCAGTCTCGGGACAGGCTACGAGCAGTACTTC. It yields the protein CASSLGTGYEQYF. Using reference TRBV28 and TRBJ2-7 for the parts outside the CDR3, the full variable domain is DVKVTQSSRYLVKRTGEKVFLECVQDMDHENMFWYRQDPGLGLRLIYFSYDVKMKEKGDIPEGYSVSREKKERFSLILESASTNQTSMYLCASSLGTGYEQYFGPGTRLTVT.

CDR3 sequence reads: CASSAGTGDLEAFF. CDR3 sequence (DNA): TGCGCCAGCAGCGCCGGGACAGGGGACCTGGAAGCTTTCTTT. The rearrangement joins TRBV5-1 to TRBJ1-1, with 10 bases fitting TRBD1. Germline V lookup: CDR1 SGHRS, CDR2 YFSETQ. The CDR3 runs 14 residues. Losses at the gene ends were 4 bases for V and 8 bases for J; bases not matched to a gene: 8.

The V gene is TRBV27, the J gene TRBJ2-1; tentatively, D is TRBD1 (6 bases). CDR1 and CDR2 from the germline V gene are MNHEY and SMNVEV (reference sequence). This CDR3 region has 16 residues. V was clipped by 4 bases and J by 4 bases, with 17 bases between them. The CDR3 spells CASSSPQGIEYNEQFF. CDR3 DNA: TGTGCCAGCAGTTCGCCCCAGGGGATTGAGTACAATGAGCAGTTCTTC.

V gene TRBV6-5 combines with J gene TRBJ1-2; weak D call: TRBD1 (6 bases). Trimming shortened V by 5 bases and J by 6 bases, and 19 bases separated the two germline ends. The CDR3 sequence is 15 residues long. Per the germline V gene, CDR1 is MNHEY and CDR2 is SVGAGI. Here the CDR3 reads CASSKFPGVGDGYTF. The DNA of the CDR3 is TGTGCCAGCAGTAAATTCCCAGGGGTGGGCGATGGCTACACCTTC.

The chain carries TRBV27 and TRBJ1-1, with D possibly TRBD1 on 5 matching bases. Trimming took off 8 bases at V and 6 bases at J, with 16 bases between the two ends. This CDR3 contains 13 residues. Germline V CDR1 and CDR2: MNHEY, SMNVEV (reference sequence). The CDR3 loop reads CASSLGGSPEAFF. As DNA, the CDR3 is TGTGCCAGCTCCTTGGGGGGGAGCCCTGAAGCTTTCTTT.

This clone has just one count. This chain uses TRBV14 with TRBJ1-4; D remains unclear. The ends were cut back, 1 base at V and 1 base at J, with 7 bases in the middle. The CDR3 has 15 amino acids. Germline lookup yields CDR1 SGHDN and CDR2 FVKESK. The CDR3 is CASSQGGVTNEKLFF. CDR3 nucleotides: TGTGCCAGCAGCCAAGGAGGAGTAACTAATGAAAAACTGTTTTTT.

The CDR3 loop reads CAWSVGADYEQYF. The CDR3 DNA sequence: TGTGCCTGGAGTGTGGGGGCTGACTACGAGCAGTACTTC. The chain uses TRBV30 and TRBJ2-7; D possibly corresponds to TRBD1 (6 bases). Germline V gene sequence: CDR1 GTSNPN, CDR2 SVGIG (reference sequence). CDR3 length: 13 residues. Trimming removed 0 bases from V and 3 bases from J, with 9 bases in between.

The chain employs TRBV27 and TRBJ2-7; 9 nucleotides agree with TRBD1. Trimming took 2 bases from V and 5 from J; bases not matched to a gene: 7. Germline CDR1 is MNHEY and CDR2 is SMNVEV (reference sequence). CDR3 length equals 15 residues. CDR3 residues: CASSLPGTGMDEQYF. CDR3 nucleotides: TGTGCCAGCAGTTTACCCGGGACAGGGATGGACGAGCAGTACTTC.

The chain combines TRBV7-9 with TRBJ2-7; tentatively, D is TRBD1 (6 bases). The germline V gene encodes CDR1 SEHNR and CDR2 FQNEAQ (reference sequence). V lost 2 bases, J lost 1 base, and 12 bases lay in between. The CDR3 runs 15 residues. This CDR3 reads CASSLYSGTSYEQYF. The CDR3 region has the DNA TGTGCCAGCAGCTTATACTCCGGGACATCCTACGAGCAGTACTTC.